Listed below are T cell receptor beta chains from one sample, sequenced in a study of blood T cell repertoires in COVID-19. Method: immunoSEQ multiplex PCR; TCRdb's copy keeps in-frame clones and lacks some. The table records about 49,000 clones, around 83% of them present only once. What was sequenced was peripheral blood. The receptors here all came from a man in his forties or fifties with acute or convalescent COVID-19. Each CDR3 is given with its conserved first and last residue. Each record gives: CDR3 protein, CDR3 DNA, J gene, D gene, V gene. The D gene is left open where the match is weak.

cdr3_aa: CASLQDRDNEQFF
cdr3_nt: TGTGCCAGCCTGCAGGACAGAGACAATGAGCAGTTCTTC
j_call: TRBJ2-1
d_call: .
v_call: TRBV28

cdr3_aa: CASSDMWDSLPLHF
cdr3_nt: TGTGCCAGCAGTGATATGTGGGACAGCTTACCCCTCCACTTT
j_call: TRBJ1-6
d_call: TRBD1
v_call: TRBV6-1

cdr3_aa: CASSPGWNEQFF
cdr3_nt: TGTGCCAGCAGCCCGGGGTGGAATGAGCAGTTCTTC
j_call: TRBJ2-1
d_call: .
v_call: TRBV7-9

cdr3_aa: CAIPGTLLAGSNEQFF
cdr3_nt: TGTGCCATACCGGGCACTCTACTAGCGGGGTCCAATGAGCAGTTCTTC
j_call: TRBJ2-1
d_call: TRBD2
v_call: TRBV5-4

cdr3_aa: CATSDLPRQGQETQYF
cdr3_nt: TGTGCCACCAGTGATTTGCCCCGACAGGGGCAAGAGACCCAGTACTTC
j_call: TRBJ2-5
d_call: TRBD1
v_call: TRBV24-1

cdr3_aa: CASSRQVSEFGYTF
cdr3_nt: TGTGCCAGTAGCAGACAGGTTTCGGAATTTGGCTACACCTTC
j_call: TRBJ1-2
d_call: .
v_call: TRBV19

cdr3_aa: CASSSQTSGGTDTQYF
cdr3_nt: TGCGCCAGCAGCTCTCAGACTAGCGGGGGTACAGATACGCAGTATTTT
j_call: TRBJ2-3
d_call: TRBD2
v_call: TRBV5-1

cdr3_aa: CASSPRTGEAFF
cdr3_nt: TGTGCCAGCTCACCAAGGACAGGAGAAGCTTTCTTT
j_call: TRBJ1-1
d_call: TRBD1
v_call: TRBV18

cdr3_aa: CASSYSRLDGYTF
cdr3_nt: TGTGCCAGCAGTTACTCGAGATTAGATGGCTACACCTTC
j_call: TRBJ1-2
d_call: .
v_call: TRBV6-6

cdr3_aa: CASRKGQGKNTEAFF
cdr3_nt: TGTGCCAGCAGGAAGGGACAGGGGAAGAACACTGAAGCTTTCTTT
j_call: TRBJ1-1
d_call: TRBD1
v_call: TRBV2

cdr3_aa: CASSEARKGEQYF
cdr3_nt: TGTGCCAGCAGTGAAGCGAGAAAGGGGGAGCAGTACTTC
j_call: TRBJ2-7
d_call: .
v_call: TRBV2

cdr3_aa: CASSFTSGANTGELFF
cdr3_nt: TGTGCCAGCAGCTTTACTAGCGGGGCGAACACCGGGGAGCTGTTTTTT
j_call: TRBJ2-2
d_call: TRBD2
v_call: TRBV11-2

cdr3_aa: CASSQLGTVGNSPLHF
cdr3_nt: TGCGCCAGCAGCCAACTAGGGACAGTGGGGAATTCACCCCTCCACTTT
j_call: TRBJ1-6
d_call: TRBD1
v_call: TRBV4-1